These 23 T cell receptor beta chains came from one sample sequenced in a study of a mutant IDH1 vaccine in newly diagnosed glioma. Antigens of these TCRs are unknown. The repertoire was sequenced with immunoSEQ multiplex PCR; TCRdb's copy has only in-frame clones and lacks some. The repertoire holds about 55,000 clones, with 84% as singletons. Indicated time point: week 35, safety follow-up. With topical imiquimod, each dose of the vaccine consisted of 300 ug of mutant IDH1 20-mer peptide. The sequencing here drew on PBMCs, taken from a glioma patient whose treatment included an IDH1 peptide vaccine. These receptors were obtained from a woman under 30 with glioma.

This clone was counted a single time. This rearrangement joins TRBV7-2 to TRBJ1-1; the D gene is possibly TRBD1 (5 bases). V lost 5 bases and J 3 bases, leaving 10 bases between the germline ends. The germline V gene has CDR1 SGHTA and CDR2 FQGNSA. The CDR3 is made up of 13 amino acids. The CDR3 nucleotides are TGTGCCAGCAGCCCCCGGGGGGACACTGAAGCTTTCTTT. This encodes CASSPRGDTEAFF.

This clone was counted between two and nine times. The same CDR3 also results from other DNA sequences found in this sample. The chain joins TRBV19 to TRBJ2-7; D not resolved. CDR1 and CDR2 from the germline V gene are LNHDA and SQIVND (reference sequence). The V end lost 3 bases, the J end lost 2 bases, and 8 bases lay between the germline ends. The CDR3 runs 13 residues. CDR3 bases: TGTGCCAGTAGTATTGGCAGAGCCTACGAGCAGTACTTC. Translated, it gives CASSIGRAYEQYF. Full variable domain (remainder filled in from reference TRBV19 and TRBJ2-7): DGGITQSPKYLFRKEGQNVTLSCEQNLNHDAMYWYRQDPGQGLRLIYYSQIVNDFQKGDIAEGYSVSREKKESFPLTVTSAQKNPTAFYLCASSIGRAYEQYFGPGTRLTVT.

The genes are TRBV7-9 and TRBJ1-5; D not certain. This CDR3 region has 13 residues. Germline CDR1 and CDR2: SEHNR and FQNEAQ (reference sequence). The germline V and J ends were trimmed by 5 bases and 9 bases, with 14 bases remaining between them. This CDR3 reads CASSPVLGRPQHF. CDR3 nucleotides: TGTGCCAGCAGCCCCGTATTAGGGAGGCCCCAGCATTTT.

The V call is TRBV10-3, the J call TRBJ1-5; D is ambiguous. The V and J ends lost 4 bases and 4 bases respectively, with 20 bases between them. This CDR3 is 17 amino acids long. Germline V gives CDR1 ENHRY, CDR2 SYGVKD. CDR3 coding DNA: TGTGCCATCAGTGGGAGCCCAATGGCAGTAACAAATCAGCCCCAGCATTTT. Amino acids: CAISGSPMAVTNQPQHF.

The chain uses TRBV11-2 and TRBJ1-2; 8 nucleotides align to TRBD1. From germline, CDR1 is SGHAT and CDR2 FQNNGV. The CDR3 length is 13 residues. V shed 5 bases and J 2 bases; nucleotides not matched to a gene: 1. Here the CDR3 reads CASSRDRNYGYTF. The CDR3, as DNA: TGTGCCAGCAGCCGGGACAGGAACTATGGCTACACCTTC.

The rearrangement links TRBV5-6 to TRBJ2-7; D might be TRBD1 or TRBD2, each matching 5 bases. The CDR3 consists of 15 residues. The ends were cut back, 4 bases at V and 9 bases at J, with 23 bases in the middle. Germline V gene data show CDR1 as SGHDT and CDR2 as YYEEEE. CDR3 sequence (DNA): TGTGCCAGCAGCCGCAGAGGACAAGGAGGACCAGGGCAGTACTTC. This sequence encodes CASSRRGQGGPGQYF. The full variable domain, with the rest looked up from reference TRBV5-6 and TRBJ2-7, is DAGVTQSPTHLIKTRGQQVTLRCSPKSGHDTVSWYQQALGQGPQFIFQYYEEEERQRGNFPDRFSGHQFPNYSSELNVNALLLGDSALYLCASSRRGQGGPGQYFGPGTRLTVT.

This rearrangement joins TRBV5-1 to TRBJ2-7; TRBD2 matches at 9 bases. The CDR3 loop spans 13 amino acids. Trimming at V came to 8 bases and at J to 4 bases, leaving 7 bases not matched to a gene. The germline V gene encodes CDR1 SGHRS and CDR2 YFSETQ. The DNA for the CDR3 is TGCGCCAGTGGGCCTCTAGCGGGGTACGAGCAGTACTTC. Protein: CASGPLAGYEQYF.

CDR3 sequence (DNA): TGTGCCAGCAGCTCAGAGGTGGGAATTACCTACGAGCAGTACTTC. This gives the protein CASSSEVGITYEQYF. The V and J genes are TRBV7-9 and TRBJ2-7; D call uncertain. V lost 4 bases to trimming and J lost 2 bases, with 15 bases between them. The V gene's germline CDR1 is SEHNR and CDR2 FQNEAQ (reference sequence). The CDR3 runs to 15 residues.

This chain uses TRBV30 with TRBJ2-1, with D perhaps TRBD2 (6 bases). This CDR3 has 16 amino acids. Germline values: CDR1 GTSNPN, CDR2 SVGIG (reference sequence). Trimming pared 0 bases from V and 4 bases from J, leaving 16 bases between. The CDR3 protein is CAWSVLRREVYNEQFF. The CDR3 nucleotides read TGTGCCTGGAGTGTACTACGGAGGGAAGTATACAATGAGCAGTTCTTC.

The rearrangement links TRBV2 to TRBJ1-5, with D possibly being TRBD1 (5 bases). This CDR3 spans 14 amino acids. V lost 6 bases, J lost 6 bases, and 15 bases lay in between. Looked up from germline, CDR1 is SNHLY and CDR2 is FYNNEI. The CDR3 DNA sequence: TGTGCCAGCAGAGAGCACGGGGCGGGTCAGCCCCAGCATTTT. As protein: CASREHGAGQPQHF.

This chain uses TRBV4-1 with TRBJ2-7, with 8 bases that match TRBD2. Trimming cost V 2 bases and J 3 bases; bases outside gene matches: 3. Per the germline V gene, CDR1 is MGHRA and CDR2 is YSYEKL. CDR3 length: 14 amino acids. The CDR3 reads CASSQRGGRYEQYF. The DNA for the CDR3 is TGCGCCAGCAGCCAACGGGGGGGACGCTACGAGCAGTACTTC.

The CDR3 spells CASRGGTEAFF. The CDR3 DNA reads as TGTGCCAGCAGGGGGGGTACTGAAGCTTTCTTT. The J gene is TRBJ1-1, the V gene TRBV27; D may be TRBD1 (5 bases). This CDR3 contains 11 residues. Trimming took 6 bases from V and 5 from J, leaving 7 bases between them. Germline values: CDR1 MNHEY, CDR2 SMNVEV (reference sequence).

This clone was recorded a few times. This sequence joins TRBV11-2 and TRBJ1-6, with a weak D call TRBD1 (6 bases). The CDR3 is 15 amino acids. Looked up from germline, CDR1 is SGHAT and CDR2 is FQNNGV. V lost 4 bases and J lost 9, with 16 bases in between. CDR3 nucleotide sequence: TGTGCCAGCAGCTGGGCCGGTGTCAGGGGTTCACCCCTCCACTTT. It specifies CASSWAGVRGSPLHF. Drawing the rest from reference TRBV11-2 and TRBJ1-6, the complete variable domain is EAGVAQSPRYKIIEKRQSVAFWCNPISGHATLYWYQQILGQGPKLLIQFQNNGVVDDSQLPKDRFSAERLKGVDSTLKIQPAKLEDSAVYLCASSWAGVRGSPLHFGNGTRLTVT.

V gene TRBV6-5 combines with J gene TRBJ1-4; D ambiguous. From germline, CDR1 is MNHEY and CDR2 SVGAGI. The CDR3 is 12 amino acids. V was trimmed by 6 bases and J by 6 bases, leaving 8 bases between them. CDR3: CASSAGYEKLFF. Here the CDR3 DNA reads TGTGCCAGCAGCGCGGGGTATGAAAAACTGTTTTTT.

The J gene is TRBJ2-7, the V gene TRBV27; 8 nucleotides line up with TRBD1. The CDR3 contains 12 residues. J lost 5 bases, V lost 9 bases, and 6 bases had no gene match. Germline V gene data show CDR1 as MNHEY and CDR2 as SMNVEV (reference sequence). As DNA, the CDR3 is TGTGCCAGTAAAACAGGGGGGCACGAGCAGTACTTC. Translation gives CASKTGGHEQYF.

The chain has TRBV5-4 and TRBJ1-2, with D unresolved. This CDR3 is built from 14 residues. V lost 4 bases and J lost 4, with 14 bases in between. Germline lookup yields CDR1 SGHNT and CDR2 YYREEE (reference sequence). This CDR3 reads CASSATTRGYGYTF. The CDR3 nucleotides read TGTGCCAGCAGCGCGACAACGAGAGGCTATGGCTACACCTTC.

For the CDR3, the DNA is TGTGCCAGTAGTCAAGCAGATACGCAGTATTTT. Its translation: CASSQADTQYF. The chain is built from TRBV19 and TRBJ2-3; the D is unclear. Germline values: CDR1 LNHDA, CDR2 SQIVND (reference sequence). This CDR3 comprises 11 residues. V was pared by 5 bases and J by 4 bases, with 4 bases between.

V is TRBV10-2 and J is TRBJ1-2; D is ambiguous. Germline V gene sequence: CDR1 WSHSY, CDR2 SAAADI. V was trimmed by 6 bases and J by 4 bases, leaving 18 bases between them. The CDR3 is 15 residues long. CDR3 region: CASRGKRGGGYGYTF. The CDR3 DNA follows: TGCGCCAGCAGGGGTAAGAGAGGAGGCGGCTATGGCTACACCTTC.

The V gene is TRBV7-2, the J gene TRBJ2-7; 7 nucleotides line up with TRBD2. The CDR3 sequence is 15 residues long. Germline V gives CDR1 SGHTA, CDR2 FQGNSA. J gave up 3 bases and V 5 bases, and 10 bases lay outside the gene matches. The CDR3 bases are TGTGCCAGCAGCCTATTTATCGGCGGGAGCTACGAGCAGTACTTC. Its translation is CASSLFIGGSYEQYF.

A single count supports this clone. The chain combines TRBV29-1 with TRBJ2-5; either TRBD1 or TRBD2 may fit D (5 bases each). The better agreement between TRBJ2-7 and the DNA end casts doubt on the J call. Germline CDR1 and CDR2: SQVTM and ANQGSEA. The CDR3 contains 13 residues. CDR3 nucleotides: TGCAGCGTGAACCGGGACGGAGCCTACGAGCAGTACTTC. Amino acids: CSVNRDGAYEQYF.

V and J are TRBV7-9 and TRBJ2-7; possible D gene TRBD2, 7 bases. CDR1 and CDR2 from the germline V gene are SEHNR and FQNEAQ (reference sequence). V was trimmed by 5 bases and J by 5 bases, leaving 22 bases between them. The CDR3 runs to 16 residues. The chain's CDR3 is CASSMRGGATPDEQYF. The CDR3 bases are TGTGCCAGCAGCATGAGGGGGGGGGCGACTCCGGACGAGCAGTACTTC.

This clone was counted between two and nine times. The gene calls are TRBV11-3 and TRBJ1-1, with D perhaps matching TRBD1 (6 bases). The ends were cut back, 5 bases at V and 0 bases at J, with 10 bases in the middle. CDR3 size: 14 residues. Germline V gene sequence: CDR1 SGHNT, CDR2 YENEEA. The CDR3 DNA reads TGTGCCAGCAGCCCGGACAGTTTGAACACTGAAGCTTTCTTT. Its protein is CASSPDSLNTEAFF.

The chain couples TRBV7-6 to TRBJ2-3, with 9 bases matching TRBD2. The CDR3 loop spans 15 amino acids. The germline CDR1 and CDR2 sequences are SGHVS and FNYEAQ. The V and J ends lost 7 bases and 0 bases, in that order; junction bases with no gene match: 5. The DNA of the CDR3 is TGTGCCAGCACCGCCGGGACTAGCAGCACAGATACGCAGTATTTT. Amino acids: CASTAGTSSTDTQYF.